This TCR beta chain was found in a study of neurological immune-mediated disorders. The germline V gene has CDR1 SGHRS and CDR2 YFSETQ. CDR3 length equals 11 residues. It was by 5'RACE with 10-nucleotide random UMIs that the cDNA was made. One entry per CDR3 protein, called by TCRdb with MiXCR from the 5' RACE reads. The repertoire holds 55,000 to 80,000 distinct CDR3 sequences, with roughly an eighth as singletons. The sample's time point: longitudinal time-point 1 (baseline). Sequencing was done on a sample of PBMCs. The sequence derives from a female donor with HTLV-1-associated myelopathy (HAM/TSP). The rearrangement links TRBV5-1 to TRBJ2-5; D is ambiguous. CDR3 residues: CTRSLEETQYF. The CDR3 nucleotides read TGCACCCGCAGCTTGGAAGAGACCCAGTACTTC.